Presented here are 12 T cell receptor beta chains from one specimen sequenced in a study of CD8+CD57+ T cells in acquired aplastic anemia. Profiles of TCR beta VDJ and CDR3 were generated from a genomic DNA template. TCRdb analysed the reads with MiXCR anew, one entry per CDR3 protein. Of 100,000 to 150,000 distinct CDR3 sequences in the sample, 48% were seen once. The material sequenced was sorted CD4+, CD8+, or CD8+CD57+ T cells (not recorded which) from PBMCs. These receptor sequences come from a human donor in good health, serving as a control.

This clonotype showed up many times. The chain carries TRBV30 and TRBJ2-7; D is perhaps TRBD2 (5 bases). This CDR3 contains 12 residues. Germline V CDR1 and CDR2: GTSNPN, SVGIG (reference sequence). V lost 2 bases, J lost 6 bases, and 11 bases lay in between. The CDR3 DNA follows: TGTGCCTGGAGTCGGGATACGGGCGAGCAGTACTTC. This gives the protein CAWSRDTGEQYF. Full variable domain (missing parts from reference TRBV30 and TRBJ2-7): SQTIHQWPATLVQPVGSPLSLECTVEGTSNPNLYWYRQAAGRGLQLLFYSVGIGQISSEVPQNLSASRPQDRQFILSSKKLLLSDSGFYLCAWSRDTGEQYFGPGTRLTVT.

The rearrangement uses TRBV10-1 and TRBJ1-6; 7 positions agree with TRBD1. The ends lost 8 bases at V and 7 bases at J; junction bases unmatched: 8. The V gene's germline CDR1 is WNHNN and CDR2 SYGVQD (reference sequence). The CDR3 is made up of 14 amino acids. In DNA form, the CDR3 reads TGCGCCAGCTCGACAGGGTCAGCCAATTCACCCCTCCACTTT. It specifies CASSTGSANSPLHF.

The chain has TRBV19 and TRBJ1-5; TRBD1 might be the D (5 bases). The V gene lost 4 bases and the J gene lost 0 bases, with 16 bases spanning the gap. Germline V gene data show CDR1 as LNHDA and CDR2 as SQIVND (reference sequence). This CDR3 is built from 17 residues. Written as DNA, the CDR3 is TGTGCCAGTAGTAAAGGTCAGGGTGGTTATAGCAATCAGCCCCAGCATTTT. Amino acid sequence: CASSKGQGGYSNQPQHF.

The chain uses TRBV2 and TRBJ1-4, with a possible D match to TRBD1 (5 bases). Trimming removed 5 bases from V and 6 bases from J, with 13 bases in between. The germline CDR1 and CDR2 sequences are SNHLY and FYNNEI. The CDR3 consists of 14 residues. CDR3 loop: CASSRDGADEKLFF. The CDR3 DNA follows: TGTGCCAGCAGTCGGGACGGGGCGGATGAAAAACTGTTTTTT.

This clonotype came up many times. The genes are TRBV6-5 and TRBJ2-7; D ambiguous. The V gene lost 2 bases and the J gene lost 3 bases, with 14 bases spanning the gap. In germline, CDR1 is MNHEY, CDR2 SVGAGI. There are 15 residues in the CDR3. The CDR3: CASSYRSQVNYEQYF. The CDR3 coding sequence is TGTGCCAGCAGTTACCGTTCTCAGGTAAACTACGAGCAGTACTTC.

As for this clonotype: An end of the junction differs from the germline gene, which may be a read error. V and J are TRBV20-1 and TRBJ1-2, with 8 bases lining up with TRBD1. Germline loops: CDR1 DFQATT, CDR2 SNEGSKA (reference sequence). The CDR3 spans 14 residues. The CDR3 DNA follows: TGTAGTGCTAGAGATCCAGGGGGCAGTAATAGCTACACCTTC. Translated, it gives CSARDPGGSNSYTF.

CDR3 nucleotides: TGCAGCGTTGAATCCAGCCGTTTAATGATGAACACTGAAGCTTTCTTT. Translation gives CSVESSRLMMNTEAFF. V is TRBV29-1 and J is TRBJ1-1; D uncertain. The CDR3 is made up of 16 amino acids. The V gene lost 2 bases and the J gene lost 0 bases, with 16 bases spanning the gap. Per the germline V gene, CDR1 is SQVTM and CDR2 is ANQGSEA. The full variable domain, rest sourced from reference TRBV29-1 and TRBJ1-1, is SAVISQKPSRDICQRGTSLTIQCQVDSQVTMMFWYRQQPGQSLTLIATANQGSEATYESGFVIDKFPISRPNLTFSTLTVSNMSPEDSSIYLCSVESSRLMMNTEAFFGQGTRLTVV.

This clonotype has ten or more counts. The CDR3: CASSLVTISTYEQYF. CDR3 in DNA: TGTGCCAGCAGCTTGGTCACCATTAGCACCTACGAGCAGTACTTC. The V gene is TRBV5-5, the J gene TRBJ2-7; D call uncertain. The CDR3 is made up of 15 amino acids. V lost 0 bases and J 2 bases, leaving 12 bases between the germline ends. In germline, CDR1 is SGHKS, CDR2 YYEKEE (reference sequence).

The sample holds many counts of this clonotype. The chain couples TRBV20-1 to TRBJ2-2; perhaps TRBD1 as D (5 bases). The V end lost 1 base, the J end lost 1 base, and 7 bases lay between the germline ends. In germline, CDR1 is DFQATT, CDR2 SNEGSKA (reference sequence). There are 14 residues in the CDR3. The CDR3 loop reads CSARGQLNTGELFF. The CDR3 DNA is TGCAGTGCTAGAGGACAGTTGAACACCGGGGAGCTGTTTTTT.

This clonotype occurred many times. J is TRBJ1-2 and V is TRBV19; 10 bases map to TRBD1. The CDR3 totals 15 residues. The V segment lost 7 bases and the J segment 7 bases; nucleotides outside the gene matches: 12. Germline V gene lookup returns CDR1 LNHDA and CDR2 SQIVND (reference sequence). In nucleotides, the CDR3 is TGTGCCAGTATGGGGACAGGGGTCACCTGGGGTGGCTACACCTTC. This codes for CASMGTGVTWGGYTF.

J is TRBJ1-4 and V is TRBV9, with TRBD1 matching 11 bases. Germline V gene sequence: CDR1 SGDLS, CDR2 YYNGEE. The CDR3 runs 12 residues. J was trimmed by 7 bases and V by 10 bases; bases with no gene match: 3. The CDR3 nucleotides read TGTGCCGGCGGGACAGGGGGTGAAAAACTGTTTTTT. Its protein product is CAGGTGGEKLFF.

The rearrangement uses TRBV2 and TRBJ2-2; tentatively, D is TRBD1 or TRBD2 (5 bases each). This CDR3 contains 13 residues. V lost 7 bases to trimming and J lost 6 bases, with 12 bases between them. Germline values: CDR1 SNHLY, CDR2 FYNNEI. The CDR3 reads CASTGGRSGELFF. CDR3 coding DNA: TGTGCCAGCACTGGGGGAAGGTCCGGGGAGCTGTTTTTT.